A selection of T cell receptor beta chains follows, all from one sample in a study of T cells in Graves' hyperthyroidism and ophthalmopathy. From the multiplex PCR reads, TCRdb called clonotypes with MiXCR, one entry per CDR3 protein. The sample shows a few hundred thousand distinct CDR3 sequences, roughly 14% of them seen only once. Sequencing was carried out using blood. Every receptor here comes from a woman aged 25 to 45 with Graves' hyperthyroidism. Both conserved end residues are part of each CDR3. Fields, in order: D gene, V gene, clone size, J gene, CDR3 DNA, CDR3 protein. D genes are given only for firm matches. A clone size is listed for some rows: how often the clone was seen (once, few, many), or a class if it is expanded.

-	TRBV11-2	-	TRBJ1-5	TGTGCCAGCAGCCCTCGTGGGCAGCCGGATCAGCCCCAGCATTTT	CASSPRGQPDQPQHF
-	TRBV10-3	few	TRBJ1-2	TGTGCCATCAGTGTCCGGGACAATGCGAATGGCTACACCTTC	CAISVRDNANGYTF
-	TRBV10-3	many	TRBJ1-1	TGTGCCATCATGAAAGGGATGAACACTGAAGCTTTCTTT	CAIMKGMNTEAFF
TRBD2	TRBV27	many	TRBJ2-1	TGTGCCAGCAGTCCCCCGGGACTAGCCCCCCTCCGCTACAATGAGCAGTTCTTC	CASSPPGLAPLRYNEQFF
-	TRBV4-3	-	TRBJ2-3	TGCGCCAGCAGCCAAGGAGCTAGCTCTGAGGCGGATACGCAGTATTTT	CASSQGASSEADTQYF
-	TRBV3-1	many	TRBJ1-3	TGTGCCAGCAGCCAAGGATACGGCTCTGGAAACACCATATATTTT	CASSQGYGSGNTIYF
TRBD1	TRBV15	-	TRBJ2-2	TGTGCCACCAGCAGAGAGACAGGGGAGAGAACCGGGGAGCTGTTTTTT	CATSRETGERTGELFF
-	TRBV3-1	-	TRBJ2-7	TGTGCCAGCAGTCTCAGGGGTTTCGACGAGCAGTACTTC	CASSLRGFDEQYF
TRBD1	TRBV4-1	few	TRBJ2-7	TGCGCCAGCAGCCAATCGGGACAGGGGGTTAGCGAGCAGTACTTC	CASSQSGQGVSEQYF
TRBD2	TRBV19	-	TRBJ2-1	TGTGCCAGTAGTACAGAAGGACTAGCGGTATCCTACAATGAGCAGTTCTTC	CASSTEGLAVSYNEQFF
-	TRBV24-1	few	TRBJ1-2	TGTGCCACCAGTGTCGCCTCTAACTATGGCTACACCTTC	CATSVASNYGYTF
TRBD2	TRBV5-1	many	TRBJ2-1	TGCGCCAGCAGGACTAGCGTATACAATGAGCAGTTCTTC	CASRTSVYNEQFF
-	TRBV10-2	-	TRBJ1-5	TGCGCCAGCCGGTACCGTAGCAATCAGCCCCAGCATTTT	CASRYRSNQPQHF
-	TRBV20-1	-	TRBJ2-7	TGCAGTGCTACACTTGACTACGAGCAGTACTTC	CSATLDYEQYF
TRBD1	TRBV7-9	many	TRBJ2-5	TGTGCCAGCAGCCCCTCGGGGACAGGGGACCAAGAGACCCAGTACTTC	CASSPSGTGDQETQYF
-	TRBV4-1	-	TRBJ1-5	TGCGCCAGCAGCCACCAAGTGGGGGTTTATAGCAATCAGCCCCAGCATTTT	CASSHQVGVYSNQPQHF
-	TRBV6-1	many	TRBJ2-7	TGTGCCAGCAGTGAAAGGGGGTATGAGGGCGAGCAGTACTTC	CASSERGYEGEQYF
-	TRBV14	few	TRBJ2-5	TGTGCCAGCAGCCAAGTGTTCCAGACCCAGTACTTC	CASSQVFQTQYF
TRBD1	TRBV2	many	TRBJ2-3	TGTGCCAGCACCCGGACAGGATTCACAGATACGCAGTATTTT	CASTRTGFTDTQYF
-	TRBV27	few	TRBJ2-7	TGTGCCAGCAGTTCCCCCCCCACTTACGAGCAGTACTTC	CASSSPPTYEQYF
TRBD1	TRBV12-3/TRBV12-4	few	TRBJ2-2	TGTGCCAGCAGTGCGGGACAGGGGGCGTACACCGGGGAGCTGTTTTTT	CASSAGQGAYTGELFF
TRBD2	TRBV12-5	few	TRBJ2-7	TGTGCTAGTGGTTTCTGGTTCCGTCTGGCCCCACGGTGGGGACTAGCGGGAGGAGCCTACGAGCAGTACTTC	CASGFWFRLAPRWGLAGGAYEQYF